This TCR beta chain stems from a study of regulatory T cells in long-lasting Graves disease. Noted time point: newly diagnosed GD, antithyroid drugs for less than 3 months. PBMC RNA served as the TCR library source. In building TCR beta libraries, iRepertoire HTBI primers were used together with Arm-PCR of CDR3 regions. MiXCR, applied by TCRdb to the multiplex PCR reads, yields one record per CDR3 protein. The repertoire holds a few hundred thousand distinct CDR3 sequences, 11% to 15% seen once, with about 15% in the top ten. The same sample was also studied in work on T cells in Graves' hyperthyroidism and ophthalmopathy. Per that paper: Thyroid ultrasound and orbital computed tomography, with clinical symptoms and serum thyroxine and TRAb, informed diagnoses.

This specimen was peripheral blood mononuclear cells (PBMCs), taken at new diagnosis, from a patient treated with antithyroid drugs. The receptor was derived from a woman aged 50 to 65 with Graves disease.

The CDR3 loop is CASSRGLAGGPKSSYEQYF. The DNA of the CDR3 is TGCGCCAGCAGCCGAGGACTAGCGGGAGGGCCAAAGAGCTCCTACGAGCAGTACTTC. The gene calls are TRBV5-1 and TRBJ2-7, with 15 bases matching TRBD2. This CDR3 comprises 19 residues. Germline lookup yields CDR1 SGHRS and CDR2 YFSETQ. The junction had 11 bases not matched to a gene; V was cut back by 4 bases and J by 0 bases.